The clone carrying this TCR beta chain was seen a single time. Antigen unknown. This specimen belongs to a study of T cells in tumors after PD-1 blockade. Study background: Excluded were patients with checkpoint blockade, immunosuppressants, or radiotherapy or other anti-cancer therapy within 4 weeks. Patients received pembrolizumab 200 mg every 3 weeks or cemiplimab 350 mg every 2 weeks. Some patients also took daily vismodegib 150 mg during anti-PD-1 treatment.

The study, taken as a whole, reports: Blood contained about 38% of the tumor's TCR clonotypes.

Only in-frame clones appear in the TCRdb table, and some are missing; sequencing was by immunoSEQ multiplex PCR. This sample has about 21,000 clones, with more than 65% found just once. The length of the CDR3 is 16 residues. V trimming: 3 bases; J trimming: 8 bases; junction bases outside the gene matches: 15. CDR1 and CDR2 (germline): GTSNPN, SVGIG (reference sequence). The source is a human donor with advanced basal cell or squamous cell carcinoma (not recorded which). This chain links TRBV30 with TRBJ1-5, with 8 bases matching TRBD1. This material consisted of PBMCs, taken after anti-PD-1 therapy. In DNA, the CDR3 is TGTGCCTGGAGGGCCCCGGACAGGGACGGGAACAAGCCCCAGCATTTT. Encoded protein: CAWRAPDRDGNKPQHF.